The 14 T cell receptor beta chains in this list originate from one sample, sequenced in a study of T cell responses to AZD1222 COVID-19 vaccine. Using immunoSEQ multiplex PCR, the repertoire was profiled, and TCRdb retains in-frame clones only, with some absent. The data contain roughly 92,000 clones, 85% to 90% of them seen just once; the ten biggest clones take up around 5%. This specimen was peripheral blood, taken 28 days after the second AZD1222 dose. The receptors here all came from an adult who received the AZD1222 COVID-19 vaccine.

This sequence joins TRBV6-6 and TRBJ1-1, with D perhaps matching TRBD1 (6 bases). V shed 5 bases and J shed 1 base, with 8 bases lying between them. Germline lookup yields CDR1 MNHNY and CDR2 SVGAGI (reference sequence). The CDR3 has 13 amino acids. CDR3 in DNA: TGTGCCAGCAGTCTACAGGGGAACACTGAAGCTTTCTTT. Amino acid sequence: CASSLQGNTEAFF.

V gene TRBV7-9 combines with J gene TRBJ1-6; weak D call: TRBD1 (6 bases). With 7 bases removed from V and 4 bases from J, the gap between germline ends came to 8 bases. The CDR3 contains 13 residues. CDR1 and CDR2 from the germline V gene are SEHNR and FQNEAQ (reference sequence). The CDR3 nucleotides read TGTGCCAGCACCCAGGGGTATAATTCACCCCTCCACTTT. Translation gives CASTQGYNSPLHF.

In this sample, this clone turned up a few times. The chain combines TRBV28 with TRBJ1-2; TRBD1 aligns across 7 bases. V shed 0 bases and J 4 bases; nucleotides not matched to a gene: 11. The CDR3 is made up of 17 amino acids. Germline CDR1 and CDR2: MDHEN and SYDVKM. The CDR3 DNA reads TGTGCCAGCAGTTTATGGGCAGGGGGACTCCTAACCTATGGCTACACCTTC. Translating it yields CASSLWAGGLLTYGYTF.

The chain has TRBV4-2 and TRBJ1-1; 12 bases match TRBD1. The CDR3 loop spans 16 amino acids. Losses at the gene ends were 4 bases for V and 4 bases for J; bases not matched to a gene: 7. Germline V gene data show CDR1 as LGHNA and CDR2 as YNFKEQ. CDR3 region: CASSRDRGQSGTEAFF. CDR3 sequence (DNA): TGTGCCAGCAGCCGGGACAGGGGGCAGAGTGGCACTGAAGCTTTCTTT.

This CDR3 reads CASSLPGSAGNTEAFF. Here the CDR3 DNA reads TGTGCCAGTAGTCTGCCGGGGAGCGCGGGGAACACTGAAGCTTTCTTT. The chain uses TRBV19 and TRBJ1-1, with no clear D. This CDR3 is 16 amino acids long. The germline V and J ends were trimmed by 5 bases and 1 base, with 17 bases remaining between them. Germline lookup yields CDR1 LNHDA and CDR2 SQIVND (reference sequence).

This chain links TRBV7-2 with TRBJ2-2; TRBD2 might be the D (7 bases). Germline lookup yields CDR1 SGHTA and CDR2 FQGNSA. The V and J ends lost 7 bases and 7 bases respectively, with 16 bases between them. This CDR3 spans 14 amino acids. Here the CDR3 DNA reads TGTGCCAGCACCCTAGGGAGGGGGAACGGGGAGCTGTTTTTT. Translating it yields CASTLGRGNGELFF.

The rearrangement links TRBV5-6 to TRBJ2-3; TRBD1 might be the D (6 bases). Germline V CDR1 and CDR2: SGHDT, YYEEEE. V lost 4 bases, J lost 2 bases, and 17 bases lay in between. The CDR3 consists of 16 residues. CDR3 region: CASSRGTAPLTDTQYF. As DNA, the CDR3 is TGTGCCAGCAGCAGGGGGACCGCCCCGCTCACAGATACGCAGTATTTT. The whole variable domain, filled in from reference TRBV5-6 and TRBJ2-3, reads DAGVTQSPTHLIKTRGQQVTLRCSPKSGHDTVSWYQQALGQGPQFIFQYYEEEERQRGNFPDRFSGHQFPNYSSELNVNALLLGDSALYLCASSRGTAPLTDTQYFGPGTRLTVL.

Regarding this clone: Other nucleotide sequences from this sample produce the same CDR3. DNA for the CDR3: TGTGCCAGCAGTCCCACAGGACCCTATGGCTACACCTTC. Translated, it gives CASSPTGPYGYTF. This chain links TRBV12-3 or TRBV12-4 with TRBJ1-2; maybe TRBD1 (5 bases). V was shortened by 5 bases and J by 4 bases, with 11 bases between the two germline ends. This CDR3 has 13 residues.

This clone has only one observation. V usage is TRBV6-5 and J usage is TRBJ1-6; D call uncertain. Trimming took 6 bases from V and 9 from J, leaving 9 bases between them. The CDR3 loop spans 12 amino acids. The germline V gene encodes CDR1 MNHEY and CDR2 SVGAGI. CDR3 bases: TGTGCCAGCAGGGGGTGGGTTTCACCCCTCCACTTT. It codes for CASRGWVSPLHF.

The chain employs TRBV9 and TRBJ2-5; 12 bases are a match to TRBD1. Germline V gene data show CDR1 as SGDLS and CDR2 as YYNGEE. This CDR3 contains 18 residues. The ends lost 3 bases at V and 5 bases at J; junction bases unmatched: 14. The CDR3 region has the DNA TGTGCCAGCAGCGGACCCGGGACAGGGGGCTTATTAGGGGAGACCCAGTACTTC. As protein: CASSGPGTGGLLGETQYF. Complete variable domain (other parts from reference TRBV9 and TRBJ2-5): DSGVTQTPKHLITATGQRVTLRCSPRSGDLSVYWYQQSLDQGLQFLIQYYNGEERAKGNILERFSAQQFPDLHSELNLSSLELGDSALYFCASSGPGTGGLLGETQYFGPGTRLLVL.

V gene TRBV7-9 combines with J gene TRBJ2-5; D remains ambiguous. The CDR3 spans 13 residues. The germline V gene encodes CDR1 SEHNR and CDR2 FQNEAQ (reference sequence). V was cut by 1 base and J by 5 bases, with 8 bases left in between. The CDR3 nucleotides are TGTGCCAGCAGCTTAGGCGTACCGGAGACCCAGTACTTC. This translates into CASSLGVPETQYF.

The CDR3 protein is CASRGLAGQETQYF. CDR3 nucleotide sequence: TGTGCCAGCAGGGGACTAGCGGGGCAAGAGACCCAGTACTTC. This rearrangement joins TRBV2 to TRBJ2-5, with 13 bases matching TRBD2. Germline CDR1 SNHLY, CDR2 FYNNEI. Trimming removed 6 bases from V and 2 bases from J; junction bases left unmatched: 0. The CDR3 has 14 residues.

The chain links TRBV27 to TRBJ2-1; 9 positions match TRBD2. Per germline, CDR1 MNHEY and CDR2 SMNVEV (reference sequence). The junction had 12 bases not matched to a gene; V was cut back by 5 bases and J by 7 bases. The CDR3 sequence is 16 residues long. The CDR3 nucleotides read TGTGCCAGCAGTCCGAGATGGCTAGCGGGGAATAATGAGCAGTTCTTC. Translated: CASSPRWLAGNNEQFF.

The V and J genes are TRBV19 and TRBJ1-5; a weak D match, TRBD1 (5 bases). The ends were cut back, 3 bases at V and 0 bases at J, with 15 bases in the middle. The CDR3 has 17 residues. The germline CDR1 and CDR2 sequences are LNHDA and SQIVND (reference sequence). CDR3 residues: CASSMRQIHPSNQPQHF. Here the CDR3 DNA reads TGTGCCAGTAGTATGCGACAGATACACCCTAGCAATCAGCCCCAGCATTTT.